This T cell receptor (beta chain) was observed in a study of Ad26.COV2.S vaccination and SARS-CoV-2 variants. For this clone: Antigen specificity is unknown.

The assay was immunoSEQ multiplex PCR, and TCRdb's table has in-frame clones only and misses some. In the table there are 500,000 or so clones, roughly 87% of which are singletons. The V gene's germline CDR1 is SGHRS and CDR2 YFSETQ. The length of the CDR3 is 14 residues. Trimming stripped 2 bases from V and 2 bases from J, with 9 bases between. The sample's treatment: 15 to 20 received Ad26.COV2.S at low or high dose, single or two shots; 5 received placebo; per-sample allocation not given. Each sample was drawn 63 days after the first injection (of vaccine or placebo). The individual, an adult aged 18-55 years, was a donor in Boston. An Ad26 vector expressing Wuhan-strain SARS-CoV-2 spike served as the vaccine. Broader study findings: Total responses of T cells may have been underestimated by the analyses of TCR breadth and depth. Participants given vaccine showed non-spike TCR breadth similar to that of placebo recipients.

V gene TRBV5-1 combines with J gene TRBJ2-3, with a weak D call TRBD1 (6 bases). The source was peripheral blood, collected in a trial of Ad26.COV2.S vaccine versus placebo. This receptor was obtained from a person between 18 and 65 years old who received the Ad26.COV2.S COVID-19 vaccine or a placebo. The CDR3 protein is CASSFGQYTDTQYF. As DNA, the CDR3 is TGCGCCAGCAGCTTTGGACAGTACACAGATACGCAGTATTTT. The full variable domain, with the rest looked up from reference TRBV5-1 and TRBJ2-3, is KAGVTQTPRYLIKTRGQQVTLSCSPISGHRSVSWYQQTPGQGLQFLFEYFSETQRNKGNFPGRFSGRQFSNSRSEMNVSTLELGDSALYLCASSFGQYTDTQYFGPGTRLTVL.